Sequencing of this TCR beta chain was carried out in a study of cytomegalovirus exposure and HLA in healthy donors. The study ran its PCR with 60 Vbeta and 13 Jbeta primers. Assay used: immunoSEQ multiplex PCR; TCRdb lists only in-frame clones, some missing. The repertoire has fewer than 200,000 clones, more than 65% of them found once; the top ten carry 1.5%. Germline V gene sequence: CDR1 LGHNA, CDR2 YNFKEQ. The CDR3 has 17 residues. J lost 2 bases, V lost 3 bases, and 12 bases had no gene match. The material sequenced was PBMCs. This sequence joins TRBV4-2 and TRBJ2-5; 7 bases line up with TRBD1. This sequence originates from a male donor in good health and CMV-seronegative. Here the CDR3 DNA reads TGTGCCAGCAGCCAGGGCCCACAGGGGTTCATTCAAGAGACCCAGTACTTC. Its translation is CASSQGPQGFIQETQYF.